The 10 T cell receptor beta chains given below trace back to one sample, sequenced in a study of somatic mutations in cytotoxic T cells in rheumatoid arthritis. Assay used: immunoSEQ multiplex PCR; TCRdb lists only in-frame clones, some missing. The sample has over 15,000 clones, 60% to 85% seen once; the top ten hold 4.8%. The sequenced sample was CD8+ T cells sorted from blood. These receptors came from an adult with rheumatoid arthritis.

J is TRBJ2-5 and V is TRBV25-1; D is undetermined. The germline gives CDR1 MGHDK, CDR2 SYGVNS. The germline V and J ends were trimmed by 2 bases and 4 bases, with 8 bases remaining between them. The length of the CDR3 is 13 residues. The DNA for the CDR3 is TGTGCCAGCAGTGAAGTAGGCAGAGAGACCCAGTACTTC. Its translation: CASSEVGRETQYF.

The rearrangement links TRBV11-2 to TRBJ1-5, with TRBD1 identical over 7 bases. This CDR3 comprises 14 residues. Germline loops: CDR1 SGHAT, CDR2 FQNNGV. V lost 3 bases, J lost 4 bases, and 3 bases stayed unmatched. CDR3 DNA: TGTGCCAGCAGCTTGGGACAGACGAATCAGCCCCAGCATTTT. As protein: CASSLGQTNQPQHF.

The J gene is TRBJ1-1, the V gene TRBV5-6; D gene unclear. The germline V gene has CDR1 SGHDT and CDR2 YYEEEE. The CDR3 covers 14 residues. V lost 5 bases and J 1 base, leaving 12 bases between the germline ends. The CDR3 DNA sequence: TGTGCCAGCAGTACACTAGGAGAGAACACTGAAGCTTTCTTT. It specifies CASSTLGENTEAFF. Based on the CDR3 plus reference TRBV5-6 and TRBJ1-1, the full variable domain is DAGVTQSPTHLIKTRGQQVTLRCSPKSGHDTVSWYQQALGQGPQFIFQYYEEEERQRGNFPDRFSGHQFPNYSSELNVNALLLGDSALYLCASSTLGENTEAFFGQGTRLTVV.

This rearrangement joins TRBV30 to TRBJ2-5; TRBD2 matches 8 bases. V trimming: 3 bases; J trimming: 11 bases; junction bases outside the gene matches: 11. Germline CDR1 reads GTSNPN; CDR2 reads SVGIG (reference sequence). The CDR3 covers 13 residues. This CDR3 reads CAWSGGARVGQYF. CDR3 DNA: TGTGCCTGGAGCGGGGGGGCTAGGGTAGGACAGTACTTC.

This clone was seen just once. Here the CDR3 DNA reads TGTGCCAGCTCACTCGAAAATCAGCCCCAGCATTTT. This sequence encodes CASSLENQPQHF. V gene TRBV18 combines with J gene TRBJ1-5; no reliable D call. Germline CDR1 reads KGHSH; CDR2 reads LQKENI. The CDR3 has 12 residues. Trimming stripped 4 bases from V and 4 bases from J, with 5 bases between.

Only a few counts were recorded for this clone. J is TRBJ2-1 and V is TRBV30; TRBD1 agrees at 10 bases. This CDR3 spans 13 amino acids. Germline CDR1 is GTSNPN and CDR2 is SVGIG (reference sequence). Losses at the gene ends were 5 bases for V and 4 bases for J; bases not matched to a gene: 2. CDR3: CAWRDRGYNEQFF. As DNA, the CDR3 is TGTGCCTGGCGGGACAGGGGATACAATGAGCAGTTCTTC.

The genes are TRBV4-1 and TRBJ2-3, with no clear D. The CDR3 covers 17 residues. The germline V and J ends were trimmed by 4 bases and 7 bases, with 24 bases remaining between them. The germline V gene has CDR1 MGHRA and CDR2 YSYEKL. The CDR3 reads CASSRTLSVPHPNTQYF. CDR3 in DNA: TGCGCCAGCAGCCGAACCTTATCGGTGCCTCACCCAAATACGCAGTATTTT.

The table lists this clone with a count of one. The CDR3 DNA is TGTGCCAGCAGCTTCGGACCAGGTCAGCCCCAGCATTTT. Amino acid sequence: CASSFGPGQPQHF. The rearrangement uses TRBV11-2 and TRBJ1-5, with D unresolved. Looked up from germline, CDR1 is SGHAT and CDR2 is FQNNGV. There are 13 residues in the CDR3. Trimming left V 3 bases short and J 6 bases short, with 9 bases between.

The chain recombines TRBV10-1 with TRBJ1-2, with D possibly TRBD1 on 6 matching bases. The CDR3 is 15 amino acids. The germline V and J ends were trimmed by 2 bases and 2 bases, with 12 bases remaining between them. Germline values: CDR1 WNHNN, CDR2 SYGVQD (reference sequence). CDR3 DNA sequence: TGCGCCAGCAGTGAGATTGCCGGACAGAACTATGGCTACACCTTC. Translated: CASSEIAGQNYGYTF.

The CDR3 DNA is TGCGCCAGCAGCCAAGAACCGCATGGACGGCTAACCTATGGCTACACCTTC. Its translation is CASSQEPHGRLTYGYTF. The chain combines TRBV4-1 with TRBJ1-2; the D is unclear. The CDR3 extends over 17 amino acids. The ends were cut back, 0 bases at V and 4 bases at J, with 18 bases in the middle. Looked up from germline, CDR1 is MGHRA and CDR2 is YSYEKL.